These 5 T cell receptor beta chains were all obtained from the same sample, sequenced in a study of shared clonotypes between healthy human individuals. The protocol was immunoSEQ multiplex PCR, while the TCRdb copy is restricted to in-frame clones and leaves out a portion. The sample lists around 2.5 million clones, 93% occurring once. The specimen was naive CD4+ T cells from PBMCs. Indicated subset: CD45RA+ positively selected. The receptors were gathered from a man aged 18 to 30 in good health. Some clones in this sample may be carry-over from other donors' samples.

The gene calls are TRBV29-1 and TRBJ2-5; tentative D call: TRBD2 (7 bases). Deletions cut 7 bases from V and 4 bases from J, with 13 bases between. CDR3 length: 12 residues. Looked up from germline, CDR1 is SQVTM and CDR2 is ANQGSEA. The CDR3 loop is CSATGGGETQYF. In DNA form, the CDR3 reads TGCAGCGCTACGGGGGGCGGAGAGACCCAGTACTTC. The entire variable domain, with the rest obtained from reference TRBV29-1 and TRBJ2-5, is as follows: SAVISQKPSRDICQRGTSLTIQCQVDSQVTMMFWYRQQPGQSLTLIATANQGSEATYESGFVIDKFPISRPNLTFSTLTVSNMSPEDSSIYLCSATGGGETQYFGPGTRLLVL.

V is TRBV5-6 and J is TRBJ2-7; D is undetermined. V was trimmed by 5 bases and J by 6 bases, leaving 21 bases between them. Germline V gene sequence: CDR1 SGHDT, CDR2 YYEEEE. CDR3 length: 15 amino acids. For the CDR3, the DNA is TGTGCCAGCAGTCGGACCACTTTGTCAGCTACCGAGCAGTACTTC. Protein product: CASSRTTLSATEQYF.

The V gene is TRBV5-1, the J gene TRBJ1-3; no firm D call. The germline V and J ends were trimmed by 0 bases and 0 bases, with 7 bases remaining between them. Germline CDR1 SGHRS, CDR2 YFSETQ. The CDR3 runs to 15 residues. This chain's CDR3 is CASSLVPTSGNTIYF. The CDR3 nucleotides are TGCGCCAGCAGCTTGGTGCCGACCTCTGGAAACACCATATATTTT.

The CDR3 protein is CASSEWRKQETQYF. The CDR3 DNA follows: TGTGCCAGCAGTGAGTGGAGGAAGCAAGAGACCCAGTACTTC. The V call is TRBV9, the J call TRBJ2-5, with D perhaps matching TRBD2 (5 bases). Germline-derived CDR1 and CDR2 are SGDLS and YYNGEE. V lost 5 bases and J lost 2, with 13 bases in between. CDR3 length equals 14 residues.

The chain combines TRBV10-1 with TRBJ1-1, with D unresolved. CDR3 length: 16 amino acids. With 7 bases removed from V and 0 bases from J, the gap between germline ends came to 18 bases. Germline V gene data show CDR1 as WNHNN and CDR2 as SYGVQD (reference sequence). The chain's CDR3 is CASTESGLSMNTEAFF. For the CDR3, the DNA is TGCGCCAGCACCGAAAGCGGGCTTTCCATGAACACTGAAGCTTTCTTT.